The source of this T cell receptor (beta chain) is a study of cytomegalovirus exposure and HLA in healthy donors. Primers for the PCR totalled 60 Vbeta and 13 Jbeta. The protocol was immunoSEQ multiplex PCR, while the TCRdb copy is restricted to in-frame clones and leaves out a portion. Of 130,000 or so clones in the sample, about 74% were seen once. Study findings and constraints: Most sequenced TCRs were rare (though some public TCRs occurred in many donors).

A note on this clone: As yet, its antigen is unknown.

The CDR3 extends over 19 amino acids. The V end was cut by 3 bases, the J end by 0 bases, with 20 bases between. In germline, CDR1 is KGHSH, CDR2 LQKENI. The chain combines TRBV18 with TRBJ2-2; a possible D gene is TRBD1 (7 bases). Sequenced material: PBMCs. This sequence originates from a man younger than 35 in good health and CMV-seropositive. CDR3 region: CASSPRKVDREANTGELFF. DNA of the CDR3: TGTGCCAGCTCACCCCGGAAAGTCGACAGGGAGGCGAACACCGGGGAGCTGTTTTTT.